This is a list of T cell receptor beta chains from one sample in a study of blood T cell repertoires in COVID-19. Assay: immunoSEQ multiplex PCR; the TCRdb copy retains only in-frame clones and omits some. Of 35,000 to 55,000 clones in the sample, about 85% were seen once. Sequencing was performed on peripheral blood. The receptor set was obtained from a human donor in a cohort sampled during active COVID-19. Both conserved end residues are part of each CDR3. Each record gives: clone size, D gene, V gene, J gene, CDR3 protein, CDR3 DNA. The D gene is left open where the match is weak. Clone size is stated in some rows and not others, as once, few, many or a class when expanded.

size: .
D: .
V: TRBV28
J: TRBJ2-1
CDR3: CASSSPPRESGDEQFF
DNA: TGTGCCAGCAGTTCGCCCCCTCGAGAATCGGGGGATGAGCAGTTCTTC

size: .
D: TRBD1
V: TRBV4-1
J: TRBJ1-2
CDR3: CASSQVAGSGTGGVGYTF
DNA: TGCGCCAGCAGCCAAGTCGCGGGGAGCGGGACAGGGGGCGTTGGCTACACCTTC

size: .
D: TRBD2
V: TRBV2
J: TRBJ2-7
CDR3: CASRGGTAYEQYF
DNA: TGTGCCAGCAGGGGAGGGACCGCCTACGAGCAGTACTTC

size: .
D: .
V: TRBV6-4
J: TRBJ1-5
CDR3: CASSDSKLEAHF
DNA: TGTGCCAGCAGTGACTCGAAACTCGAAGCGCATTTT

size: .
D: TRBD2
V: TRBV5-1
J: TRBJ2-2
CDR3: CASSLKSGGAYSTGELFF
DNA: TGCGCCAGCAGCTTGAAAAGCGGGGGGGCTTATAGCACCGGGGAGCTGTTTTTT

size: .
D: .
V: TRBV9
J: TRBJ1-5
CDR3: CASSVGSRDQPQHF
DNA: TGTGCCAGCAGCGTAGGGAGCAGGGATCAGCCCCAGCATTTT

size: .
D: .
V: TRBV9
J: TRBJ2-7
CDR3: CASSVGWTDSYEQYF
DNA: TGTGCCAGCAGCGTAGGATGGACAGATTCCTACGAGCAGTACTTC

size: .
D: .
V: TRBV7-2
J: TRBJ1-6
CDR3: CASSLDGSSYNSPLHF
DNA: TGTGCCAGCAGTTTGGACGGGAGCTCCTATAATTCACCCCTCCACTTT

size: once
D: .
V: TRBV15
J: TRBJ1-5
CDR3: CATSRDPPGGSNQPQHF
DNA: TGTGCCACCAGCAGAGACCCCCCCGGGGGGAGCAATCAGCCCCAGCATTTT

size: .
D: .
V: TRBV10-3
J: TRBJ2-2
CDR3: CAISDGTRHTGELFF
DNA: TGTGCCATCAGTGATGGGACTCGTCACACCGGGGAGCTGTTTTTT

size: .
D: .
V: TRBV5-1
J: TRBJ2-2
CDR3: CASSLQGLTNTGELFF
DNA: TGCGCCAGCAGCTTGCAGGGGCTAACGAACACCGGGGAGCTGTTTTTT

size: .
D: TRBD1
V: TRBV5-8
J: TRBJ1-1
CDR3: CASSSRTGLGNTEAFF
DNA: TGTGCCAGCAGCTCCCGGACAGGGCTGGGGAACACTGAAGCTTTCTTT

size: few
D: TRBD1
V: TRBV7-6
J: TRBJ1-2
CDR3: CASSGPPGTGDGYTF
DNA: TGTGCCAGCAGCGGCCCTCCCGGGACAGGAGATGGCTACACCTTC

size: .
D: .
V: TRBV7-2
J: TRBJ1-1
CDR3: CASSQDRNTEAFF
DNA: TGTGCCAGCAGCCAAGACAGGAACACTGAAGCTTTCTTT

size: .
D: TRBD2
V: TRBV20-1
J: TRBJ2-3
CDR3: CSASKASGVSTDTQYF
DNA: TGCAGTGCTAGTAAGGCTAGCGGGGTTAGCACAGATACGCAGTATTTT

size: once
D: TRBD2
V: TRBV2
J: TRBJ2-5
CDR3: CASKQASGGETQYF
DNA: TGTGCCAGCAAACAAGCCAGCGGGGGGGAGACCCAGTACTTC

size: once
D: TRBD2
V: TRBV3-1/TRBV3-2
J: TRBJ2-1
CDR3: CASSPRSGGPYNEQFF
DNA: TGTGCCAGCAGCCCCCGGTCGGGGGGACCCTACAATGAGCAGTTCTTC

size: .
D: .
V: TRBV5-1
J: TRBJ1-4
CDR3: CASSRDRTNEKLFF
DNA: TGCGCCAGCAGCAGAGACAGGACTAATGAAAAACTGTTTTTT

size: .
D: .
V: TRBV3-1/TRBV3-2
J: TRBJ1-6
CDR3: CASSPPKGGGSSPLHF
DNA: TGTGCCAGCAGCCCCCCTAAAGGCGGCGGCTCATCACCCCTCCACTTT

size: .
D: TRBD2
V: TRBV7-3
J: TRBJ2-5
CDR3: CASSLTGSGGAWETQYF
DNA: TGTGCCAGCAGCTTAACTGGCTCCGGGGGGGCTTGGGAGACCCAGTACTTC

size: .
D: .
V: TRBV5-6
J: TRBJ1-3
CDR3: CASSFRAGNTIYF
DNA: TGTGCCAGCAGCTTCAGGGCTGGAAACACCATATATTTT

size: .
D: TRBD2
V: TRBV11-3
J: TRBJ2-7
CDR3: CASSPASGRGEQYF
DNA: TGTGCCAGCAGCCCCGCTAGCGGGCGGGGCGAGCAGTACTTC

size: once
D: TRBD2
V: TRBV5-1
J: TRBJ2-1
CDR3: CASSMTTSGGASEQFF
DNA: TGCGCCAGCAGCATGACTACTAGCGGGGGGGCAAGTGAGCAGTTCTTC

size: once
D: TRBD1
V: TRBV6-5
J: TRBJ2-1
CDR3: CASSYSSGTGNHEQFF
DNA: TGTGCCAGCAGTTACTCTTCTGGGACAGGGAACCATGAGCAGTTCTTC

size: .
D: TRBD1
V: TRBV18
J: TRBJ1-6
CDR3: CASSPGTGRTSPLHF
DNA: TGTGCCAGCTCACCAGGGACAGGGCGAACCTCACCCCTCCACTTT

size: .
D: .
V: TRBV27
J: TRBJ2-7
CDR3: CASSFLSSYEQYF
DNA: TGTGCCAGCAGTTTCCTGAGCTCCTACGAGCAGTACTTC

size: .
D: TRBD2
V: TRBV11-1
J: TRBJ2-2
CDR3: CASTRAGTNTGELFF
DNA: TGTGCCAGCACCCGAGCGGGGACGAACACCGGGGAGCTGTTTTTT

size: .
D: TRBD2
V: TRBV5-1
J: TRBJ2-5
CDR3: CASSLLAGGDETQYF
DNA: TGCGCCAGCAGCTTATTAGCGGGGGGTGACGAGACCCAGTACTTC

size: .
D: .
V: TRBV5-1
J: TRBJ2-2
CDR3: CASSLGSGGFAGELFF
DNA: TGCGCCAGCAGCTTAGGTTCGGGCGGGTTCGCCGGGGAGCTGTTTTTT

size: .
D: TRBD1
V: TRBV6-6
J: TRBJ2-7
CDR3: CASRLGTGGPYEQYF
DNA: TGTGCCAGCAGACTGGGGACAGGGGGTCCCTACGAGCAGTACTTC

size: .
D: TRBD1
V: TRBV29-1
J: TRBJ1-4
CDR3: CSVGGPGQGSEKLFF
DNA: TGCAGCGTTGGAGGGCCGGGACAGGGGAGTGAAAAACTGTTTTTT

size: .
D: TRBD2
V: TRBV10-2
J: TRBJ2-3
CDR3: CASSPSWSGGARSTDTQYF
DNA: TGCGCCAGCAGCCCCTCTTGGAGCGGGGGGGCTCGGAGCACAGATACGCAGTATTTT

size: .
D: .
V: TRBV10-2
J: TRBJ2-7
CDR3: CASSESGGRYEQYF
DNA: TGCGCCAGCAGTGAGTCTGGCGGGCGCTACGAGCAGTACTTC

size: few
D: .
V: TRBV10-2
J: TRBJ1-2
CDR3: CATRGSRRGIYGYTF
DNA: TGCGCCACCCGAGGCTCCCGAAGGGGGATCTATGGCTACACCTTC

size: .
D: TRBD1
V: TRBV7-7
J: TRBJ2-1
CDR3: CASSLGGTGGSEQFF
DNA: TGTGCCAGCAGCTTAGGAGGGACAGGGGGAAGTGAGCAGTTCTTC

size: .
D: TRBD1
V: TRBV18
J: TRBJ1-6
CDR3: CASSPGQGNSPLHF
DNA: TGTGCCAGCTCACCGGGACAGGGAAATTCACCCCTCCACTTT

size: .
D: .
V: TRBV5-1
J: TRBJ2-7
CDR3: CASSLVRGTGEQYF
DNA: TGCGCCAGCAGCTTGGTCAGGGGCACCGGAGAGCAGTACTTC

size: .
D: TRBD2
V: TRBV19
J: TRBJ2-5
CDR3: CASSITAGAHGETQYF
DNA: TGTGCCAGTAGTATTACAGCGGGGGCCCATGGGGAGACCCAGTACTTC

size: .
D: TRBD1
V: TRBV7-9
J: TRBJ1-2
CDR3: CASSFFAGTGYGYTF
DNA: TGTGCCAGCAGCTTTTTCGCCGGGACAGGCTATGGCTACACCTTC

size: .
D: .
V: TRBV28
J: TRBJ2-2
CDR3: CASPDSRTGELFF
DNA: TGTGCCAGCCCGGACAGTCGCACCGGGGAGCTGTTTTTT

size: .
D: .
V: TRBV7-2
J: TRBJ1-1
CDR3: CASSLAPREFEAFF
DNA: TGTGCCAGCAGCTTAGCGCCAAGAGAGTTCGAAGCTTTCTTT

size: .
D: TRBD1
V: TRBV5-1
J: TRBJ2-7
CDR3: CASSLNRGYEQYF
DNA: TGCGCCAGCAGCTTGAACAGGGGTTACGAGCAGTACTTC

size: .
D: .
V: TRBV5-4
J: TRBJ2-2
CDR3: CASSATGLGNTGELFF
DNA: TGTGCCAGCAGCGCTACAGGGTTGGGGAACACCGGGGAGCTGTTTTTT

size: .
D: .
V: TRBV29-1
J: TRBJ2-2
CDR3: CSVESLGTLRPGELFF
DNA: TGCAGCGTTGAATCATTGGGGACACTACGTCCCGGGGAGCTGTTTTTT

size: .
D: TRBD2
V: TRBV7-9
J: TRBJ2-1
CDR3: CASSPSSGTNNEQFF
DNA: TGTGCCAGCAGCCCCTCCTCCGGGACTAACAATGAGCAGTTCTTC

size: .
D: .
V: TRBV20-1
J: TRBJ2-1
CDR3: CSASTGDNEQFF
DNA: TGCAGTGCTAGTACAGGTGACAATGAGCAGTTCTTC

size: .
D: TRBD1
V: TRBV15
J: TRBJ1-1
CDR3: CATSRDQGAGAEAFF
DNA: TGTGCCACCAGCAGAGATCAGGGGGCAGGGGCTGAAGCTTTCTTT

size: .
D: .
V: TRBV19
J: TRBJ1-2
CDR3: CASSQQGWGYTF
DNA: TGTGCCAGTAGCCAACAGGGCTGGGGCTACACCTTC

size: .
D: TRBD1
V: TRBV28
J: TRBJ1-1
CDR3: CASIHLPGQGNTEAFF
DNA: TGTGCCAGCATCCACCTACCGGGACAGGGGAACACTGAAGCTTTCTTT

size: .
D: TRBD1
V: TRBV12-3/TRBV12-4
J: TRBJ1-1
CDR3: CASRRQGDTEAFF
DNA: TGTGCCAGCAGGCGTCAGGGGGACACTGAAGCTTTCTTT

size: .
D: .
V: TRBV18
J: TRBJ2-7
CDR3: CASSPGQGSYEQYF
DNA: TGTGCCAGCTCACCAGGGCAGGGAAGCTACGAGCAGTACTTC

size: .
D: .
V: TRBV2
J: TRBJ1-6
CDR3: CAFTGRGNSPLHF
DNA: TGTGCCTTTACAGGGAGGGGTAATTCACCCCTCCACTTT

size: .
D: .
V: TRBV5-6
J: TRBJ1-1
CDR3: CASSSRGGVEAFF
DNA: TGTGCCAGCAGCTCCCGGGGGGGAGTGGAAGCTTTCTTT

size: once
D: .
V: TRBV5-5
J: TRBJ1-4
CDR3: CASSLVAATNEKLFF
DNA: TGTGCCAGCAGCTTGGTGGCTGCAACTAATGAAAAACTGTTTTTT

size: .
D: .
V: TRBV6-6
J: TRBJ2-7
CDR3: CASRDRPPSGEQYF
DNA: TGTGCCAGCAGGGACAGACCCCCTTCGGGCGAGCAGTACTTC